Following are 6 T cell receptor beta chains from one sample sequenced in a study of T-cell memory formation after mild COVID-19. From the 5' RACE reads, TCRdb called clonotypes with MiXCR, one entry per CDR3 protein. The table records 580,000 or so distinct CDR3 sequences, approximately 15% of them present only once. Sequencing used PBMCs or a T cell subset sorted from them (not recorded which). These receptors originate from an adult woman who had mild COVID-19 (a few samples of this study predate the infection). Cell type and time point are not known.

The chain carries TRBV5-5 and TRBJ2-7, with D unresolved. The V gene lost 0 bases and the J gene lost 3 bases, with 7 bases spanning the gap. CDR1 and CDR2 (germline): SGHKS, YYEKEE (reference sequence). The CDR3 runs 13 residues. The CDR3 is CASSLDINYEQYF. The CDR3 region has the DNA TGTGCCAGCAGCTTGGACATTAACTACGAGCAGTACTTC.

The rearrangement uses TRBV5-1 and TRBJ2-2; the D gene is possibly TRBD2 (5 bases). This CDR3 region has 14 residues. Germline CDR1 reads SGHRS; CDR2 reads YFSETQ. V dropped 5 bases and J dropped 6 bases, with 14 bases sitting between them. The CDR3 DNA is TGCGCCAGCAGTGAGGGCGGACGCGCCGGGGAGCTGTTTTTT. Its translation is CASSEGGRAGELFF.

The chain combines TRBV12-3 or TRBV12-4 with TRBJ1-1, with D possibly being TRBD1 (6 bases). The CDR3 covers 15 residues. V shed 5 bases and J shed 0 bases, with 13 bases lying between them. CDR3 sequence: CASSPGGSLNTEAFF. The CDR3 DNA reads as TGTGCCAGCAGTCCTGGGGGCTCCTTGAACACTGAAGCTTTCTTT.

The sample holds a few counts of this clonotype. The genes are TRBV9 and TRBJ2-3; 8 positions match TRBD2. The CDR3 is made up of 16 amino acids. V shed 4 bases, J shed 2 bases, and the junction held 9 bases outside the gene matches. CDR1 and CDR2 (germline): SGDLS, YYNGEE. The CDR3 is CASSIFGAGVTDTQYF. The CDR3 DNA sequence: TGTGCCAGCAGCATCTTTGGAGCGGGAGTCACAGATACGCAGTATTTT.

This clonotype occurred a few times. This chain connects TRBV6-2 or TRBV6-3 to TRBJ2-7; TRBD1 matches 10 bases. Per germline, CDR1 MNHEY and CDR2 SVGEGT. J was trimmed by 0 bases and V by 7 bases; bases with no gene match: 15. There are 18 residues in the CDR3. The CDR3 coding sequence is TGTGCCAGCATCGGAGGGGGACAGGGGCCCATTGCCTCCTACGAGCAGTACTTC. This gives the protein CASIGGGQGPIASYEQYF.

The rearrangement joins TRBV20-1 to TRBJ2-3; D is perhaps TRBD1 or TRBD2 (5 bases each). The germline gives CDR1 DFQATT, CDR2 SNEGSKA (reference sequence). The CDR3 consists of 12 residues. With 3 bases removed from V and 4 bases from J, the gap between germline ends came to 8 bases. CDR3 protein: CSASRGADTQYF. CDR3 coding DNA: TGCAGTGCTAGTAGGGGAGCAGATACGCAGTATTTT.